This T cell receptor (beta chain) was captured in a study of blood T cells in healthy people across ages. Germline V gene lookup returns CDR1 MDHEN and CDR2 SYDVKM. The CDR3 totals 12 residues. Sample donors were healthy Caucasian individuals that came from Russia, aged 6 to 90. This clonotype was counted between two and nine times. Its antigen is unknown. Overall study findings and caveats: Strongly correlated with naive T cell percentage was TCR beta diversity.

Primed by a sample-barcoded 5' primer and a J-beta primer mix, a second PCR proceeded for about 7 to 11 cycles. TCRdb re-called the 5' RACE reads with MiXCR, one entry per CDR3 protein. The sample holds roughly 790,000 distinct CDR3 sequences, roughly 47% seen once. The sample comprised blood. J is TRBJ2-4 and V is TRBV28; no definite D call. The better agreement between TRBJ2-7 and the DNA end casts doubt on the J call. This clonotype was sampled from a woman aged 55-70 years in good health. The CDR3 spells CASSWVNYEQYF. In nucleotides, the CDR3 is TGTGCCAGCAGTTGGGTAAACTACGAGCAGTACTTC.